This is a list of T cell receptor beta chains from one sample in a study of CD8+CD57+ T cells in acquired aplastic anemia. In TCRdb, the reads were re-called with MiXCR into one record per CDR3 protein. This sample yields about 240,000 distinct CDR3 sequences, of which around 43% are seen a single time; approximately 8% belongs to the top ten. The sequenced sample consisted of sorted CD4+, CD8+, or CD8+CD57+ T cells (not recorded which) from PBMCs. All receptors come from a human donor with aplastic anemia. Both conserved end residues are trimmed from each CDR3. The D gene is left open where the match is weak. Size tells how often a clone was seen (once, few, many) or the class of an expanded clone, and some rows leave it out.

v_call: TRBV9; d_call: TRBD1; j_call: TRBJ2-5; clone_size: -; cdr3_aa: ASSARGGGQGETQY
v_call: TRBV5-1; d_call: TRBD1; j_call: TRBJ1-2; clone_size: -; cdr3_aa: ASSGQGGVYGYT
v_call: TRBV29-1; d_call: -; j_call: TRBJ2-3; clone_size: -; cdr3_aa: SGWGSKQPDTQY
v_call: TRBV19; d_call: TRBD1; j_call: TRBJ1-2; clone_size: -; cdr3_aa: ASRQGAFDGYT
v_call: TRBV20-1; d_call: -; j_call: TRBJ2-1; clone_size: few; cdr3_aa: SARDLDPSQF
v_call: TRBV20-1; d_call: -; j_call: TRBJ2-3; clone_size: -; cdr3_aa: SASMGTDTQY
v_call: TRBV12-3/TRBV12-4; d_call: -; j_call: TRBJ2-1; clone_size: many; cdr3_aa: ASSLVGEQF
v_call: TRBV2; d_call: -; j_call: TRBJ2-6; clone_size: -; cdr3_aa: ASSAGSGTGANVLT
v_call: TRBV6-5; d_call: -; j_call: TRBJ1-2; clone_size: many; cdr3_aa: ASAPRQQFYGYT
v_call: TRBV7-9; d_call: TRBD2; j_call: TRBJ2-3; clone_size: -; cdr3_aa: ASNGLDSSTDTQY
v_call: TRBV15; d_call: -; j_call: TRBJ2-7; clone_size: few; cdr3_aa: ATAQGGYEQY
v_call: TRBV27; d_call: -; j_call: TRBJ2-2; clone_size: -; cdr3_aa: ASSSISSGELF
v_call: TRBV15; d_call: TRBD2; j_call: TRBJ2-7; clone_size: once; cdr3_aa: ASSAGGTSGSLSYEQC
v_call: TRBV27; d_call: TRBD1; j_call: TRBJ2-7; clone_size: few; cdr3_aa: ASSLGQGAHEQY
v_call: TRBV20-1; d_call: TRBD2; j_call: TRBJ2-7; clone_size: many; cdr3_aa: SADLREVSYEQY
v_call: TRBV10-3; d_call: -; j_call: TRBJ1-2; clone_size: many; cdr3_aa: AISESIGRGEHGYT
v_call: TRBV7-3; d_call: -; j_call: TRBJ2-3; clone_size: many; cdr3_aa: ASSYRLGRADTQY
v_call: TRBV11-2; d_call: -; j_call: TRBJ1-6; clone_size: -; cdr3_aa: ASSLVDNSPLH
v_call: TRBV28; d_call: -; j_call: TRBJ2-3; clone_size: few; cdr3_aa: ASKLPPIGDTQY
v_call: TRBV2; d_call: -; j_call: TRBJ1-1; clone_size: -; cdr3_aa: ASRGAGRAF
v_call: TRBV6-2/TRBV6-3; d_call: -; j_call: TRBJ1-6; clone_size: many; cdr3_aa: ASSYRGIENSPLH
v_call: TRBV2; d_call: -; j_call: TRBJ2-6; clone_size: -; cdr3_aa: ASSAEQVSGANVLT
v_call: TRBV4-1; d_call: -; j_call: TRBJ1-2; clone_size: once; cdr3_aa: ASSQVSGSTSNYGYT
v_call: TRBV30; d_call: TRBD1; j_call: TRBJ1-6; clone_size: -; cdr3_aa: AWSADYRGTLH
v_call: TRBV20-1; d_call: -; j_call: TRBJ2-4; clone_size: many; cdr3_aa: SVAPLPKNIQY
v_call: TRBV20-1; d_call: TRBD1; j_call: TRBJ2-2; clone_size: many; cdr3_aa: SARQGASYTGELF
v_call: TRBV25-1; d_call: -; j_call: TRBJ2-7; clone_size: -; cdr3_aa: ASIGLPPHYEQY
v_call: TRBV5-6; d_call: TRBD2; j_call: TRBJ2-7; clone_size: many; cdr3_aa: ASGGKDHEQY
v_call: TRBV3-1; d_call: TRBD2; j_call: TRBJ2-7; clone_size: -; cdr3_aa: ASSEIRGGLHGQY
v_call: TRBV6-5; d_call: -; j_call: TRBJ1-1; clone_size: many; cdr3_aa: ASSYSRVREAF
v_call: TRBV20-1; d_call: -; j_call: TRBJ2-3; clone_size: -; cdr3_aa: SARDVSGGQLTDTQY
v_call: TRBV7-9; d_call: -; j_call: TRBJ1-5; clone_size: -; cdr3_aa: ASSSGPNSNQPQH